These T cell receptor beta chains were read from a single sample in a study of blood T cell repertoires in COVID-19. Repertoires were generated with immunoSEQ multiplex PCR, while TCRdb's copy carries only in-frame clones and drops some. The sample records 200,000 to 250,000 clones, roughly 90% being singletons. Sequencing was carried out using peripheral blood. Receptors were obtained from a woman aged 55 to 70 with acute or convalescent COVID-19. The CDR3 runs from the conserved cysteine through the conserved F or W. A D gene is named only where the DNA matches it firmly. Only some rows state a clone size, as once, few, many or a class for expanded clones.

clone_size | j_call | v_call | d_call | cdr3_aa | cdr3_nt
once | TRBJ2-7 | TRBV2 | TRBD1 | CASSESGRGRYEQYF | TGTGCCAGCAGTGAGAGTGGCAGGGGGAGATACGAGCAGTACTTC
. | TRBJ1-3 | TRBV6-5 | . | CASRDSLSGNTIYF | TGTGCCAGCAGGGACAGCCTCTCTGGAAACACCATATATTTT
. | TRBJ2-2 | TRBV6-4 | TRBD2 | CASQRLAGGTGELFF | TGTGCCAGCCAGAGACTAGCGGGAGGCACCGGGGAGCTGTTTTTT
. | TRBJ2-1 | TRBV2 | TRBD2 | CASSEIREGGNEQFF | TGTGCCAGCAGTGAAATACGGGAGGGAGGCAATGAGCAGTTCTTC
. | TRBJ1-1 | TRBV6-1 | . | CASSERDMNTEAFF | TGTGCCAGCAGTGAACGTGACATGAACACTGAAGCTTTCTTT
once | TRBJ2-7 | TRBV18 | . | CASSPPQGQPYEQYF | TGTGCCAGCTCACCACCGCAAGGACAACCCTACGAGCAGTACTTC
. | TRBJ1-2 | TRBV7-2 | . | CASSLQVNTNYGYTF | TGTGCCAGCAGCTTACAGGTCAACACTAACTATGGCTACACCTTC
. | TRBJ2-7 | TRBV3-1/TRBV3-2 | . | CASSQGTVSSYEQYF | TGTGCCAGCAGCCAAGGGACAGTGAGCTCCTACGAGCAGTACTTC
once | TRBJ2-2 | TRBV3-1/TRBV3-2 | TRBD2 | CASSQDSGRPTGELFF | TGTGCCAGCAGCCAAGACAGCGGGAGACCCACCGGGGAGCTGTTTTTT
. | TRBJ2-1 | TRBV6-2/TRBV6-3 | TRBD2 | CASSSTSGGAIEQFF | TGTGCCAGCAGTTCTACTAGCGGGGGGGCCATCGAGCAGTTCTTC
. | TRBJ1-3 | TRBV28 | TRBD1 | CASSGERGRGNTIYF | TGTGCCAGCAGTGGGGAGAGGGGGCGAGGAAACACCATATATTTT